Presented here are 24 T cell receptor beta chains from one specimen sequenced in a study of neurological immune-mediated disorders. This sample's time point: technical triplicate 1. Via MiXCR, TCRdb re-called the 5' RACE reads, giving one row per CDR3 protein. The repertoire holds about 36,000 distinct CDR3 sequences, 8.5% to 14% seen once, with 3% to 4.5% in the top ten. Source material: PBMCs. All receptors derive from a man aged 55 to 70 with HTLV-1-associated myelopathy (HAM/TSP).

This chain uses TRBV4-1 with TRBJ2-3, with 9 bases fitting TRBD2. Germline CDR1 is MGHRA and CDR2 is YSYEKL. The CDR3 consists of 16 residues. The V and J ends lost 1 base and 4 bases, in that order; junction bases with no gene match: 6. The CDR3 reads CASSQGDSGSADTQYF. The CDR3 DNA sequence: TGCGCCAGCAGCCAAGGGGATAGCGGGAGTGCAGATACGCAGTATTTT.

This clonotype was seen at least ten times. This sequence joins TRBV7-2 and TRBJ2-3; tentative D call: TRBD2 (5 bases). The germline V and J ends were trimmed by 8 bases and 4 bases, with 10 bases remaining between them. The CDR3 length is 12 residues. CDR1 and CDR2 (germline): SGHTA, FQGNSA. Written as DNA, the CDR3 is TGTGCCAGCCAATTGGAGGCAGATACGCAGTATTTT. As protein: CASQLEADTQYF.

The CDR3, as DNA: TGTGCCACCAGCAGGCAGGGGAGCAGCTCCTACGAGCAGTACTTC. Protein product: CATSRQGSSSYEQYF. The chain employs TRBV15 and TRBJ2-7; D is perhaps TRBD1 (6 bases). The CDR3 loop spans 15 amino acids. Deletions cut 3 bases from V and 0 bases from J, with 12 bases between. Germline V gene sequence: CDR1 LNHNV, CDR2 YYDKDF (reference sequence).

This clonotype has ten or more counts. The chain recombines TRBV10-3 with TRBJ2-1; 11 bases align to TRBD2. V lost 3 bases and J lost 6; bases outside the gene matches: 4. The CDR3 length is 15 residues. Germline V lookup: CDR1 ENHRY, CDR2 SYGVKD. CDR3 bases: TGTGCCATCAGTGAATCCGGGACTAGCGGCAATGAGCAGTTCTTC. Amino acids: CAISESGTSGNEQFF.

This clonotype was seen many times. V usage is TRBV6-2 or TRBV6-3 and J usage is TRBJ1-5, with 7 bases lining up with TRBD1. V lost 6 bases to trimming and J lost 2 bases; unmatched junction nucleotides: 13. Germline V gene sequence: CDR1 MNHEY, CDR2 SVGEGT. The CDR3 sequence is 17 residues long. DNA for the CDR3: TGTGCCAGCAGCCGAGGACAGGTCGGTCGACGCAATCAGCCCCAGCATTTT. Its translation: CASSRGQVGRRNQPQHF.

This clonotype was seen at least ten times. The chain has TRBV20-1 and TRBJ2-1; D unclear. Per the germline V gene, CDR1 is DFQATT and CDR2 is SNEGSKA (reference sequence). CDR3 length: 14 amino acids. Trimming took off 5 bases at V and 6 bases at J, with 17 bases between the two ends. For the CDR3, the DNA is TGCAGTGCTCCTCTAGGCGCCTCGGCCAATGAGCAGTTCTTC. Residues: CSAPLGASANEQFF.

This clonotype was recorded many times. V is TRBV10-3 and J is TRBJ1-6; D perhaps matches TRBD1 (6 bases). V was trimmed by 10 bases and J by 16 bases, leaving 26 bases between them. The length of the CDR3 is 14 residues. In germline, CDR1 is ENHRY, CDR2 SYGVKD. The CDR3 DNA reads as TGTGCCACCTTGAGGGGGGACAATTTAGGAACTCTCCACTTT. Residues: CATLRGDNLGTLHF.

This clonotype was detected ten times or more. The chain joins TRBV14 to TRBJ2-1; D remains ambiguous. Trimming pared 0 bases from V and 7 bases from J, leaving 16 bases between. The CDR3 length is 16 residues. Germline V gene data show CDR1 as SGHDN and CDR2 as FVKESK. CDR3 nucleotides: TGTGCCAGCAGCCAAGATCGCCAAGCGCCTTGGAATGAGCAGTTCTTC. Protein sequence: CASSQDRQAPWNEQFF.

This clonotype has a count of ten or more. This rearrangement joins TRBV4-1 to TRBJ1-1; D gene unclear. CDR1 is MGHRA, CDR2 YSYEKL, per germline. V lost 3 bases and J lost 2, with 13 bases in between. The CDR3 covers 15 residues. The CDR3 DNA reads TGCGCCAGCAGCCAGTCACCGGTTGCCAACACTGAAGCTTTCTTT. This translates into CASSQSPVANTEAFF.

Ten or more counts support this clonotype. The chain is built from TRBV2 and TRBJ1-4; perhaps TRBD1 as D (5 bases). Germline V lookup: CDR1 SNHLY, CDR2 FYNNEI. The CDR3 is 18 residues long. Trimming stripped 2 bases from V and 0 bases from J, with 16 bases between. The CDR3 here is CASSEQGQTVATNEKLFF. In nucleotides, the CDR3 is TGTGCCAGCAGTGAACAGGGTCAGACAGTCGCAACTAATGAAAAACTGTTTTTT.

This clonotype was counted ten times or more. The chain joins TRBV12-3 or TRBV12-4 to TRBJ2-7, with no clear D. Between the trimmed V and J ends, which lost 4 bases and 3 bases, there was a span of 10 bases. The CDR3 contains 13 residues. The CDR3 region has the DNA TGTGCCAGCAGTTCCTCAGTTAGCTACGAGCAGTACTTC. Translated, it gives CASSSSVSYEQYF.

This clonotype was seen many times. CDR3 protein: CASSLDTNQPQHF. CDR3 coding DNA: TGTGCCAGCAGCTTGGACACAAATCAGCCCCAGCATTTT. J is TRBJ1-5 and V is TRBV6-5, with a weak D call TRBD1 (5 bases). The CDR3 extends over 13 amino acids. V shed 6 bases and J shed 4 bases, with 10 bases lying between them. Germline CDR1 is MNHEY and CDR2 is SVGAGI.

This clonotype was counted at least ten times. The genes are TRBV7-2 and TRBJ2-7; D ambiguous. In germline, CDR1 is SGHTA, CDR2 FQGNSA. The ends were cut back, 1 base at V and 7 bases at J, with 11 bases in the middle. The CDR3 totals 13 residues. The CDR3 here is CASSLGWAGEQYF. DNA of the CDR3: TGTGCCAGCAGCTTAGGTTGGGCCGGGGAGCAGTACTTC.

This clonotype was observed many times. DNA for the CDR3: TGTGCCAGCAGCTTATCGGGACCAGCCCCCTACGAGCAGTACTTC. Encoded protein: CASSLSGPAPYEQYF. This chain links TRBV7-2 with TRBJ2-7; possibly TRBD1 or TRBD2 for D (5 bases each). Germline V gene data show CDR1 as SGHTA and CDR2 as FQGNSA. CDR3 size: 15 residues. The V end lost 2 bases, the J end lost 2 bases, and 13 bases lay between the germline ends.

Concerning this clonotype: A much larger clone lies one base from this, so it may be a read error. The CDR3 carries no conserved terminal phenylalanine or tryptophan, so it likely arises from a read error. The chain recombines TRBV6-5 with TRBJ2-3, with 11 positions matching TRBD1. Germline loops: CDR1 MNHEY, CDR2 SVGAGI. The V segment lost 6 bases and the J segment 4 bases; nucleotides outside the gene matches: 6. The length of the CDR3 is 15 residues. The CDR3 DNA is TGTGCCAGCAGCACCGGGACAGGGGGTCCAGATACGCAGTATATT. This codes for CASSTGTGGPDTQYI.

There are many counts of this clonotype. This chain joins TRBV5-1 and TRBJ2-1; the match to TRBD2 covers 7 bases. From germline, CDR1 is SGHRS and CDR2 YFSETQ. The length of the CDR3 is 16 residues. V shed 2 bases, J shed 0 bases, and the junction held 5 bases outside the gene matches. As DNA, the CDR3 is TGCGCCAGCAGCTTACTCGGGGGGAGCTCCTACAATGAGCAGTTCTTC. It specifies CASSLLGGSSYNEQFF.

This clonotype has at least ten counts. The rearrangement joins TRBV5-1 to TRBJ2-1, with TRBD2 matching over 10 bases. V lost 0 bases and J lost 10; bases outside the gene matches: 4. This CDR3 comprises 14 residues. Germline V lookup: CDR1 SGHRS, CDR2 YFSETQ. CDR3 residues: CASSLASGRNEQFF. The CDR3 nucleotides read TGCGCCAGCAGCTTGGCTAGCGGGAGAAACGAGCAGTTCTTC. The variable domain in full, with the rest retrieved from reference TRBV5-1 and TRBJ2-1, is KAGVTQTPRYLIKTRGQQVTLSCSPISGHRSVSWYQQTPGQGLQFLFEYFSETQRNKGNFPGRFSGRQFSNSRSEMNVSTLELGDSALYLCASSLASGRNEQFFGPGTRLTVL.

This clonotype was detected many times. V is TRBV6-5 and J is TRBJ1-6, with a tentative D call TRBD1 (5 bases). Per germline, CDR1 MNHEY and CDR2 SVGAGI. The germline V and J ends were trimmed by 2 bases and 10 bases, with 12 bases remaining between them. There are 14 residues in the CDR3. The CDR3 DNA reads TGTGCCAGCAGTTACGGGCCTGGGGGGTCACCCCTCCACTTT. This encodes CASSYGPGGSPLHF.

There are many counts of this clonotype. The chain recombines TRBV20-1 with TRBJ2-2, with 11 bases fitting TRBD2. This CDR3 has 16 amino acids. The V and J ends lost 0 bases and 5 bases, in that order; junction bases with no gene match: 5. CDR1 is DFQATT, CDR2 SNEGSKA, per germline (reference sequence). The CDR3 loop reads CSARDYLAGGTGELFF. Written as DNA, the CDR3 is TGCAGTGCTAGAGATTACCTAGCGGGAGGTACCGGGGAGCTGTTTTTT.

Many counts were recorded for this clonotype. The chain has TRBV2 and TRBJ1-1; the D is unclear. The CDR3 has 14 residues. V dropped 6 bases and J dropped 0 bases, with 11 bases sitting between them. Germline CDR1 is SNHLY and CDR2 is FYNNEI. The CDR3 nucleotides read TGTGCCAGCAGCCCCTGGTTAATGAACACTGAAGCTTTCTTT. Translation gives CASSPWLMNTEAFF.

This clonotype was picked up many times. This chain links TRBV12-3 or TRBV12-4 with TRBJ1-2; D is ambiguous. The CDR3 consists of 12 residues. V shed 7 bases and J shed 6 bases, with 12 bases lying between them. CDR3 sequence: CASTSRLDGYTF. The CDR3, as DNA: TGTGCCAGCACCAGCCGCTTGGATGGCTACACCTTC.

The chain couples TRBV19 to TRBJ2-3; 8 nucleotides align to TRBD1. V shed 4 bases and J 2 bases; nucleotides not matched to a gene: 14. CDR1 and CDR2 (germline): LNHDA, SQIVND (reference sequence). This CDR3 has 18 amino acids. Here the CDR3 reads CASSKFKGQERPTDTQYF. Written as DNA, the CDR3 is TGTGCCAGTAGTAAGTTTAAGGGACAGGAACGACCCACAGATACGCAGTATTTT.

As for this clonotype: Sequence at one end of the junction differs from germline and may be a read error. V is TRBV12-3 or TRBV12-4 and J is TRBJ1-4; D is unresolved. This CDR3 region has 14 residues. CDR3 region: CTSSDRYSDEKLFF. CDR3 bases: TGTACCAGCAGTGACCGGTACAGCGATGAAAAACTGTTTTTT.

This clonotype came up many times. The genes are TRBV4-3 and TRBJ2-1; D is undetermined. Per the germline V gene, CDR1 is LGHNA and CDR2 is YSLEER. The CDR3 is 18 residues long. Trimming pared 5 bases from V and 5 bases from J, leaving 25 bases between. This CDR3 reads CASSRTSNLVIQDNEQFF. The CDR3 region has the DNA TGCGCCAGCAGCAGAACGAGCAACCTAGTGATACAAGACAATGAGCAGTTCTTC.